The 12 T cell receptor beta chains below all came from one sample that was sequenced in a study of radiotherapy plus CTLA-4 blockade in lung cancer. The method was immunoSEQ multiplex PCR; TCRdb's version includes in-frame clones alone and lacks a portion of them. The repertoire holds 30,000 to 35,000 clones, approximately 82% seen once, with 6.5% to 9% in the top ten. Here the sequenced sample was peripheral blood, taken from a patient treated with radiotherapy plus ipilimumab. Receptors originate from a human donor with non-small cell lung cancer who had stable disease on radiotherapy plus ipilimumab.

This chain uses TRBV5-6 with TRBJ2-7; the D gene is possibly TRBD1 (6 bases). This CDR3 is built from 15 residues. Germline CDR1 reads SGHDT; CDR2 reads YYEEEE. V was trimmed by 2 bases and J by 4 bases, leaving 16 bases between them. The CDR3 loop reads CASSLETGTPYEQYF. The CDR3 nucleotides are TGTGCCAGCAGCTTAGAGACCGGGACACCGTACGAGCAGTACTTC.

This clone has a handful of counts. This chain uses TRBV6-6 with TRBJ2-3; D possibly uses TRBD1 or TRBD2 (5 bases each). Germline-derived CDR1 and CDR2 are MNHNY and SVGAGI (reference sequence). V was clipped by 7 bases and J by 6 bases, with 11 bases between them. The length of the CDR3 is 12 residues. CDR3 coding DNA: TGTGCCAGCATTGGGGGTTTGGATACGCAGTATTTT. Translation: CASIGGLDTQYF.

CDR3 nucleotides: TGTGCCAGCAGGGCAGGGGGCTATGGCTACACCTTC. Amino acid sequence: CASRAGGYGYTF. The chain joins TRBV2 to TRBJ1-2; 7 bases map to TRBD1. V lost 6 bases and J lost 4; bases outside the gene matches: 2. Germline-derived CDR1 and CDR2 are SNHLY and FYNNEI. CDR3 length: 12 residues.

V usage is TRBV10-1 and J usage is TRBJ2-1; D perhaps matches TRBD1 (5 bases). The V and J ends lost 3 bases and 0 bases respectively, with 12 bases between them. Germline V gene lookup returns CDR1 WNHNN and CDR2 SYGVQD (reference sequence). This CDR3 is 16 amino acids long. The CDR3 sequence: CASSDDGASSYNEQFF. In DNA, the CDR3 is TGCGCCAGCAGTGACGATGGGGCCAGCTCCTACAATGAGCAGTTCTTC.

CDR3: CASSLGILGAEKLFF. The CDR3 nucleotides read TGTGCCAGCAGCTTGGGAATTCTGGGGGCTGAAAAACTGTTTTTT. The chain has TRBV5-6 and TRBJ1-4, with a weak D call TRBD1 (6 bases). The CDR3 is 15 residues long. Germline CDR1 reads SGHDT; CDR2 reads YYEEEE. Trimming shortened V by 0 bases and J by 7 bases, and 13 bases separated the two germline ends.

CDR3 protein: CASGTDRHTEAFF. CDR3 bases: TGTGCCAGCGGGACCGACAGACACACTGAAGCTTTCTTT. V gene TRBV6-5 combines with J gene TRBJ1-1; perhaps TRBD1 as D (5 bases). The CDR3 contains 13 residues. V was shortened by 8 bases and J by 3 bases, with 13 bases between the two germline ends. Germline V gene data show CDR1 as MNHEY and CDR2 as SVGAGI.

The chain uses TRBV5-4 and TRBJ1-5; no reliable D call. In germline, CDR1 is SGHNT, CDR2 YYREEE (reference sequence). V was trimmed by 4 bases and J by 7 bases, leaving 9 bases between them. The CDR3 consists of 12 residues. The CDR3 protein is CASSHFRQPQHF. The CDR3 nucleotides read TGTGCCAGCAGCCACTTTCGGCAGCCCCAGCATTTT.

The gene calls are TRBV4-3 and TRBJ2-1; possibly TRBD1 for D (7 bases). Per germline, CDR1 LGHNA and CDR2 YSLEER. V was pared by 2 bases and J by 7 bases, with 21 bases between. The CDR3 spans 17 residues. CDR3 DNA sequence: TGCGCCAGCAGCCAACTCGGGGGACAGTCACAACCTAATGAGCAGTTCTTC. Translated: CASSQLGGQSQPNEQFF.

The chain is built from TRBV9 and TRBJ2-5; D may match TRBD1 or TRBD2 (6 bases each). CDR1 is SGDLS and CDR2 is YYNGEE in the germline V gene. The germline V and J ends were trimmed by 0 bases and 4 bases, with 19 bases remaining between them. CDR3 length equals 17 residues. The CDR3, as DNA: TGTGCCAGCAGCGTAGACTCGGGGGCCGGTATTCGAGAGACCCAGTACTTC. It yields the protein CASSVDSGAGIRETQYF.

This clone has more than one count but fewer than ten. The DNA for the CDR3 is TGCGCCAGCAGCCCGCGACTGGGACAAGCCGAGCAGTACTTC. This encodes CASSPRLGQAEQYF. The chain uses TRBV5-1 and TRBJ2-7; D possibly corresponds to TRBD1 (6 bases). The germline V and J ends were trimmed by 4 bases and 6 bases, with 17 bases remaining between them. This CDR3 has 14 residues. From germline, CDR1 is SGHRS and CDR2 YFSETQ.

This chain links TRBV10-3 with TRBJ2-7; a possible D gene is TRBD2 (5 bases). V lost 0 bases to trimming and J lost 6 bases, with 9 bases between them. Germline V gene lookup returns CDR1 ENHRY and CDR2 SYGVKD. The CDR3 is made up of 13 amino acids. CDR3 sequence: CAISESSSGEQYV. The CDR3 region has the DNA TGTGCCATCAGTGAGTCGAGCAGCGGCGAGCAGTACGTC.

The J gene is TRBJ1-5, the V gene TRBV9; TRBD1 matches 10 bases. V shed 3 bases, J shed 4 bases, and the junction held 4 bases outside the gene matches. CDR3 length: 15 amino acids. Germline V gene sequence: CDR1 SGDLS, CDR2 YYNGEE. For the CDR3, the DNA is TGTGCCAGCAGCGCGGGACAGGGGAAAAATCAGCCCCAGCATTTT. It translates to CASSAGQGKNQPQHF.